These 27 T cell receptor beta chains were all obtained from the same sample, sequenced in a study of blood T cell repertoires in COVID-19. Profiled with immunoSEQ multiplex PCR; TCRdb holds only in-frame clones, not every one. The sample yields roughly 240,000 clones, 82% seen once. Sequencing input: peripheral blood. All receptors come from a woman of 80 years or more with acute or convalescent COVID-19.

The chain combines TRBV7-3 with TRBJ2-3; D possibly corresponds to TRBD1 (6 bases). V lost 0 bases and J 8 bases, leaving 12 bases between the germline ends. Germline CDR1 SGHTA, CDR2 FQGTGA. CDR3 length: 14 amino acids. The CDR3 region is CASSLTWRGGTQYF. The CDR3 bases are TGTGCCAGCAGCTTAACGTGGAGAGGGGGTACGCAGTATTTT.

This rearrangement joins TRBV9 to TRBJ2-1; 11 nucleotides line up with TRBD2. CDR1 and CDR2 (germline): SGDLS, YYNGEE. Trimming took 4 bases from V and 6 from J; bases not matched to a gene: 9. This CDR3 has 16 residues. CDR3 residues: CASSSRASGGLNEQFF. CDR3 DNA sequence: TGTGCCAGCAGCAGCCGGGCTAGCGGGGGGCTCAATGAGCAGTTCTTC.

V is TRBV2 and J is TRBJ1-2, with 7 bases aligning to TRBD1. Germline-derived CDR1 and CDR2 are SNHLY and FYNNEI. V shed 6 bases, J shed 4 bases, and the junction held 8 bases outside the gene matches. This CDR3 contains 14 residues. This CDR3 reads CASRTGTAVYGYTF. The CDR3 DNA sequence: TGTGCCAGCAGGACCGGGACAGCCGTCTATGGCTACACCTTC.

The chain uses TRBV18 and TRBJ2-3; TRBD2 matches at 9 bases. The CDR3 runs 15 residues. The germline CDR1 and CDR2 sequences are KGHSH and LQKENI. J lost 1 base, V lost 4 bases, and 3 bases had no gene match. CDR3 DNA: TGTGCCAGCTCACGGACTAGCGACCGCACAGATACGCAGTATTTT. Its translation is CASSRTSDRTDTQYF.

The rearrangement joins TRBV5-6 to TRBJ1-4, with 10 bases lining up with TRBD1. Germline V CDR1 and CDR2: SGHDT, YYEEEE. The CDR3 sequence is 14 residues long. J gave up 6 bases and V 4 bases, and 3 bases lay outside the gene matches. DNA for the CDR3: TGTGCCAGCAGCGGGACAGGGGTTGATGAAAAACTGTTTTTT. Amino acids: CASSGTGVDEKLFF.

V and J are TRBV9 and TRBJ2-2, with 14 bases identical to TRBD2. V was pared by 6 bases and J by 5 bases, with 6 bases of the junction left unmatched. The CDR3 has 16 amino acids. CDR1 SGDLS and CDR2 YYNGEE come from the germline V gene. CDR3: CASNPGLAGVTGELFF. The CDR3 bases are TGTGCCAGCAACCCGGGACTAGCGGGGGTAACCGGGGAGCTGTTTTTT.

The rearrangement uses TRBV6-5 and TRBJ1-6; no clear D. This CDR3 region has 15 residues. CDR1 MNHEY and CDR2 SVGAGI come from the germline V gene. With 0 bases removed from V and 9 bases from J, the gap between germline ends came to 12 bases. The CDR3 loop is CASSYSAGLVSPLHF. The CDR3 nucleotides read TGTGCCAGCAGTTACTCGGCCGGGTTAGTTTCACCCCTCCACTTT.

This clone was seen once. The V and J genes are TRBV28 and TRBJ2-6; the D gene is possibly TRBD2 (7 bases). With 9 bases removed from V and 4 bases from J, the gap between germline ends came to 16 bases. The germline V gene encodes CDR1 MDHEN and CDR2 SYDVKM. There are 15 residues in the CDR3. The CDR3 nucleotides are TGTGCCAGGACGCGGGCGGGGGCAGGGGCCAACGTCCTGACTTTC. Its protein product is CARTRAGAGANVLTF.

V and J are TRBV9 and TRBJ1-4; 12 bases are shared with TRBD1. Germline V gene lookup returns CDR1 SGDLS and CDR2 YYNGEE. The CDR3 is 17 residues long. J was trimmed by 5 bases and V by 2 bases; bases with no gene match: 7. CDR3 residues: CASSVGTGGIRNEKLFF. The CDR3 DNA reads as TGTGCCAGCAGCGTTGGGACAGGGGGCATTCGGAATGAAAAACTGTTTTTT.

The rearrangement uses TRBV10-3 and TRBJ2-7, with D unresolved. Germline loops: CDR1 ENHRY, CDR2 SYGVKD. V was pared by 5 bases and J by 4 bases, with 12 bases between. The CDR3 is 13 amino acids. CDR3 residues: CAISSRQEYEQYF. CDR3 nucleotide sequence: TGTGCCATCAGTAGCAGACAAGAGTACGAGCAGTACTTC.

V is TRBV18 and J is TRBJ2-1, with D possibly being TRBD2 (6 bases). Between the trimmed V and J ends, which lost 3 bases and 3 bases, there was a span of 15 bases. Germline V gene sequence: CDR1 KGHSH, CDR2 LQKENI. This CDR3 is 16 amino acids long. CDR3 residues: CASSPFPGELYNEQFF. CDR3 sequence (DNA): TGTGCCAGCTCACCTTTTCCGGGGGAGCTCTACAATGAGCAGTTCTTC.

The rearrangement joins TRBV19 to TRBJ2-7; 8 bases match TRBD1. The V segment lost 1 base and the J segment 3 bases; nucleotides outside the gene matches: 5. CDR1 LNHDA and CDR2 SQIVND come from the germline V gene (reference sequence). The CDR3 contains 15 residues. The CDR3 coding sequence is TGTGCCAGTAGTATAGTTGCAGGGGGCTTCTACGAGCAGTACTTC. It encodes CASSIVAGGFYEQYF.

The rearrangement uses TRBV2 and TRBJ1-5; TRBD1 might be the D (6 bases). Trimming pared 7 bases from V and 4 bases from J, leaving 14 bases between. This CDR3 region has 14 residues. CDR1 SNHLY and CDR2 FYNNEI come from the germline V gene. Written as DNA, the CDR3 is TGTGCCAGCACCCAGACAGGAACTAATCAGCCCCAGCATTTT. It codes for CASTQTGTNQPQHF.

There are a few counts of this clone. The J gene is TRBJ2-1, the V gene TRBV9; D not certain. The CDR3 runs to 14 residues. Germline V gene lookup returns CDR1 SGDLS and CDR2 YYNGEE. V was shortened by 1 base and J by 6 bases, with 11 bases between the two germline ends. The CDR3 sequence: CASSVNLALNEQFF. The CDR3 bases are TGTGCCAGCAGCGTAAATCTCGCGCTCAATGAGCAGTTCTTC.

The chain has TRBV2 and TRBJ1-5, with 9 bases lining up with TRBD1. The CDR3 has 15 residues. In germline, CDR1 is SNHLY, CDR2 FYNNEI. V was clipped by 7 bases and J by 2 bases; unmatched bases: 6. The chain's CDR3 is CASNPDRGGNQPQHF. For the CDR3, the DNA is TGTGCCAGCAACCCGGACAGGGGCGGCAATCAGCCCCAGCATTTT.

CDR3 region: CASTGGTGITDTQYF. The CDR3 DNA reads TGTGCCAGCACGGGGGGTACAGGGATCACAGATACGCAGTATTTT. The chain carries TRBV6-5 and TRBJ2-3; D may be TRBD2 (7 bases). Germline V CDR1 and CDR2: MNHEY, SVGAGI. The CDR3 runs 15 residues. The V end was cut by 7 bases, the J end by 2 bases, with 16 bases between.

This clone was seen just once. Here the CDR3 reads CASSYGGTGGEYEQYF. In DNA, the CDR3 is TGTGCCAGCAGTTACGGGGGGACAGGGGGCGAGTATGAGCAGTACTTC. The chain carries TRBV6-6 and TRBJ2-7, with 12 bases matching TRBD1. Looked up from germline, CDR1 is MNHNY and CDR2 is SVGAGI (reference sequence). This CDR3 is built from 16 residues. J gave up 7 bases and V 2 bases, and 9 bases lay outside the gene matches.

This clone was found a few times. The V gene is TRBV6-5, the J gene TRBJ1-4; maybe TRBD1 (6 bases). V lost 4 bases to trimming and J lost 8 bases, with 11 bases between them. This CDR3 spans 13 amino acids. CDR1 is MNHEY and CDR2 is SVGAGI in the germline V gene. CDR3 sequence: CASSFRTEEKLFF. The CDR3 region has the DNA TGTGCCAGCAGTTTCAGGACAGAAGAAAAACTGTTTTTT.

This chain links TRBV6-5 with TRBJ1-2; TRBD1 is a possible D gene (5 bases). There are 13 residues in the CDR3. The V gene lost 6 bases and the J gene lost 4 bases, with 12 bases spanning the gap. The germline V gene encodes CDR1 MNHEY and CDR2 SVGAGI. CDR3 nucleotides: TGTGCCAGCAGAGACAGCTTTGGCTATGGCTACACCTTC. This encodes CASRDSFGYGYTF.

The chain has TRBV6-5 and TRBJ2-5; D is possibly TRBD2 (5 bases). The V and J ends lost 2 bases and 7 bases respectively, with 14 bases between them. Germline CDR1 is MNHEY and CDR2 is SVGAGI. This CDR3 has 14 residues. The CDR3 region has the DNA TGTGCCAGCAGTTACGATCGGGGAGTGACGACCCAGTACTTC. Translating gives CASSYDRGVTTQYF.

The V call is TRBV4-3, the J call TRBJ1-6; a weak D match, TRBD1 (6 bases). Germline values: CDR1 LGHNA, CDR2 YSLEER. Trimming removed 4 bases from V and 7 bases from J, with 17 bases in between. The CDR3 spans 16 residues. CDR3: CASSRNTPRGNSPLHF. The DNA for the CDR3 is TGCGCCAGCAGCCGAAATACACCAAGGGGGAATTCACCCCTCCACTTT.

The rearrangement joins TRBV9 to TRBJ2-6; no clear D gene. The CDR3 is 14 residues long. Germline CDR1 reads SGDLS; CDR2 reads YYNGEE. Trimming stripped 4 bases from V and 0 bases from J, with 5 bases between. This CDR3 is CASSPFSGANVLTF. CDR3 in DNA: TGTGCCAGCAGCCCCTTCTCTGGGGCCAACGTCCTGACTTTC.

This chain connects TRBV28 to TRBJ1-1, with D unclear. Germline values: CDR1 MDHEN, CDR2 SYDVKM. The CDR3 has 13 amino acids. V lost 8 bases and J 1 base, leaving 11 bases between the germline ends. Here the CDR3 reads CASLTGSNTEAFF. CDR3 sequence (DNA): TGTGCCAGCCTTACGGGGTCGAACACTGAAGCTTTCTTT.

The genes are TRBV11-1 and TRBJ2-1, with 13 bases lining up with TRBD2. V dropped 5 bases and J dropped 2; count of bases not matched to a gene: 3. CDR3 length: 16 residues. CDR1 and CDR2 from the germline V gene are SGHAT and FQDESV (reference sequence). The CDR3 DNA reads TGTGCCAGCAGCGGGGGACTAGCGGGGACCTACAATGAGCAGTTCTTC. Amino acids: CASSGGLAGTYNEQFF. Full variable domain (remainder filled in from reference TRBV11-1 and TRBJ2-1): EAEVAQSPRYKITEKSQAVAFWCDPISGHATLYWYRQILGQGPELLVQFQDESVVDDSQLPKDRFSAERLKGVDSTLKIQPAELGDSAMYLCASSGGLAGTYNEQFFGPGTRLTVL.

The chain's CDR3 is CASSFGDRDTGELFF. CDR3 coding DNA: TGCGCCAGCAGCTTCGGGGACAGGGACACCGGGGAGCTGTTTTTT. The chain has TRBV5-1 and TRBJ2-2; 9 bases are shared with TRBD1. V was pared by 2 bases and J by 3 bases, with 2 bases of the junction left unmatched. This CDR3 spans 15 amino acids. From germline, CDR1 is SGHRS and CDR2 YFSETQ.

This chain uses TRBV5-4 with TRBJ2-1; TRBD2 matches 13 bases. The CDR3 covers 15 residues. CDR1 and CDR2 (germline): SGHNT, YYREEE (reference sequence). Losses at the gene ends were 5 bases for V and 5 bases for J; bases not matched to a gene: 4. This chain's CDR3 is CASSSGLAGNNEQFF. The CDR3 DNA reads TGTGCCAGCAGTTCGGGACTAGCGGGAAACAATGAGCAGTTCTTC.

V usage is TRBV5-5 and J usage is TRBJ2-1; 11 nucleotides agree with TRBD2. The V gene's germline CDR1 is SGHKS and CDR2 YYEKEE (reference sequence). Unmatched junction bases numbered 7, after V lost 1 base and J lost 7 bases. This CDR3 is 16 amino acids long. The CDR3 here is CASSLWASGGQNEQFF. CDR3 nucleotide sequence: TGTGCCAGCAGCTTGTGGGCTAGCGGGGGGCAGAATGAGCAGTTCTTC.